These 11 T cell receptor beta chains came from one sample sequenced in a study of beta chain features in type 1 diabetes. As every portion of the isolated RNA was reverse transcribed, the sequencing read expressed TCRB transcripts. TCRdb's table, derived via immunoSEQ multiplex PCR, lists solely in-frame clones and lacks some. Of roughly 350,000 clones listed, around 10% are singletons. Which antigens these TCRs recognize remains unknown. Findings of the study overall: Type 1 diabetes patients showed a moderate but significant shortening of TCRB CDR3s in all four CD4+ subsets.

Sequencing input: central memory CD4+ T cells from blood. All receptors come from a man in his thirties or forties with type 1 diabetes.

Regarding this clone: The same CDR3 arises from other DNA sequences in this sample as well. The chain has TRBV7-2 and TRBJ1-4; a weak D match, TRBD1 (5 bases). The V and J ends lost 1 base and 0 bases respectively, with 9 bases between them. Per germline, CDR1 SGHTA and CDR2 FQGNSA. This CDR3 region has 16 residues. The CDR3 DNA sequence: TGTGCCAGCAGCTTAGTCGGGGCGGCAACTAATGAAAAACTGTTTTTT. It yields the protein CASSLVGAATNEKLFF.

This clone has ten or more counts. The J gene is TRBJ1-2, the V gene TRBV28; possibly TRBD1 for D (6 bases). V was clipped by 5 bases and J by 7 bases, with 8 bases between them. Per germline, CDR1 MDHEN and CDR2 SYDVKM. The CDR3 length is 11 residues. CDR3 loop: CASSNRVGYTF. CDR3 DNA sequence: TGTGCCAGCAGTAACAGGGTTGGCTACACCTTC.

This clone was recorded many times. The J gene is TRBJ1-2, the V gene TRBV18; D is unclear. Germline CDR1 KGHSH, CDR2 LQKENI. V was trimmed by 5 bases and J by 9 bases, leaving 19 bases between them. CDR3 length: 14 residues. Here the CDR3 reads CASSARAEGQSYTF. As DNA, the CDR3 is TGTGCCAGCTCAGCCCGGGCGGAGGGTCAGAGCTACACCTTC. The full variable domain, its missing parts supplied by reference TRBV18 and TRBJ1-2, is NAGVMQNPRHLVRRRGQEARLRCSPMKGHSHVYWYRQLPEEGLKFMVYLQKENIIDESGMPKERFSAEFPKEGPSILRIQQVVRGDSAAYFCASSARAEGQSYTFGSGTRLTVV.

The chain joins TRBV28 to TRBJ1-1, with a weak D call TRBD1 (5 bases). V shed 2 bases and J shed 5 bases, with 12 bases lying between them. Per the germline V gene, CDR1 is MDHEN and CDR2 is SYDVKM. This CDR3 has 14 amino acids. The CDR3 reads CASSLAGTRTEAFF. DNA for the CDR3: TGTGCCAGCAGTTTAGCAGGGACCAGGACTGAAGCTTTCTTT.

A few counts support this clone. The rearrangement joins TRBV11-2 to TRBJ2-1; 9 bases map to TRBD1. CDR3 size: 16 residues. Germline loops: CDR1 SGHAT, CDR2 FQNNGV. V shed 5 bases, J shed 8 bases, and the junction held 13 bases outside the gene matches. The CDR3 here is CASSGWTGVRNDEQFF. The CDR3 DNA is TGTGCCAGCAGCGGCTGGACAGGGGTTCGGAACGATGAGCAGTTCTTC. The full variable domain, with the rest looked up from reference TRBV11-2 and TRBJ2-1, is EAGVAQSPRYKIIEKRQSVAFWCNPISGHATLYWYQQILGQGPKLLIQFQNNGVVDDSQLPKDRFSAERLKGVDSTLKIQPAKLEDSAVYLCASSGWTGVRNDEQFFGPGTRLTVL.

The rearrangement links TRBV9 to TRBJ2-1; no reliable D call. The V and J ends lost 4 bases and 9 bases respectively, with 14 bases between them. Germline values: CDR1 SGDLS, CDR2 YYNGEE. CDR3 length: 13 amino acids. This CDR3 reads CASSNEASGEQFF. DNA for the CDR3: TGTGCCAGCAGCAACGAGGCGTCCGGTGAGCAGTTCTTC.

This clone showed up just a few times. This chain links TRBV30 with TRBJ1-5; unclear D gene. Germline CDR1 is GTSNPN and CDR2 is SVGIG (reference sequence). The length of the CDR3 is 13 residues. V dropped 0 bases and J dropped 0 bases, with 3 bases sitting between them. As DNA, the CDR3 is TGTGCCTGGAGTGTATATAGCAATCAGCCCCAGCATTTT. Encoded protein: CAWSVYSNQPQHF.

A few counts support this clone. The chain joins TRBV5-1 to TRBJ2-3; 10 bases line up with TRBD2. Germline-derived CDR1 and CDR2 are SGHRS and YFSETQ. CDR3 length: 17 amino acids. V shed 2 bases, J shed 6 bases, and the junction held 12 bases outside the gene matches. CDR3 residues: CASSLVPQREGPDTQYF. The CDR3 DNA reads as TGCGCCAGCAGCTTAGTCCCTCAGCGGGAGGGCCCGGATACGCAGTATTTT.

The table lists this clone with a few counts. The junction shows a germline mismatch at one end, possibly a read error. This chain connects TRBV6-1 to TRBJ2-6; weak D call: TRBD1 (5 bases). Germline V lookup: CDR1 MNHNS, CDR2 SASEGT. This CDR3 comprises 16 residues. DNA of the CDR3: TGTGCCATCAGTGAGTTTTCAGGGACTGGGGCCAACGTCCTGACTTTC. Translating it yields CAISEFSGTGANVLTF.

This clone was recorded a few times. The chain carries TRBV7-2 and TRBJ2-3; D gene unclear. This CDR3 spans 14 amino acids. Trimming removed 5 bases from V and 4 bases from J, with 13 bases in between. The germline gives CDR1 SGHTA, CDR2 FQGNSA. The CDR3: CASSADPQSDTQYF. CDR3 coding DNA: TGTGCCAGCAGCGCCGATCCCCAGTCAGATACGCAGTATTTT.

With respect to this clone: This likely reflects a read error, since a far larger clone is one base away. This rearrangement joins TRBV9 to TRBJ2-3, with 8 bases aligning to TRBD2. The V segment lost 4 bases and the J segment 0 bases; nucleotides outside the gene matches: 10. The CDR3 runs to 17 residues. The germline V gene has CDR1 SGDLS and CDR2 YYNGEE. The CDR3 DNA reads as TGTGCCAGCAGCCAAGATTTTTCGGGGGGGAGCACAGATACGCAGTATTTT. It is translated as CASSQDFSGGSTDTQYF.